This T cell receptor (beta chain) appears in the sequencing data of a study of shared clonotypes between healthy human individuals. The length of the CDR3 is 14 residues. Germline V gene data show CDR1 as LNHDA and CDR2 as SQIVND (reference sequence). Unmatched junction bases numbered 5, after V lost 3 bases and J lost 4 bases. Sequencing was at deep level. Profiled with immunoSEQ multiplex PCR; TCRdb holds only in-frame clones, not every one. The data hold some 2,500,000 clones, with under 95% observed a single time. Study-level results: Investigators collected only blood, and repertoires in tissues likely differ. Around 5.4% of naive CD4 clonotypes were common to a few donors. Large sequencing depth failed to make sorted-subset sequencing complete, rarefaction showed.

On this clone: Its antigen is as yet unknown.

The specimen sequenced was naive CD4+ T cells from PBMCs. As for subset: CD45RA+ positively selected. This sequence joins TRBV19 and TRBJ2-5; 7 bases fit TRBD1. The TCR comes from a man aged 18-30 years in good health. Some clones in this sample may be carry-over from other donors' samples. CDR3 coding DNA: TGTGCCAGTAGTATGACAGGGTTGGGAGAGACCCAGTACTTC. It is translated as CASSMTGLGETQYF.